This is a list of T cell receptor beta chains from one sample in a study of long-term antiretroviral therapy in people with HIV. Profiled with immunoSEQ multiplex PCR; TCRdb holds only in-frame clones, not every one. The sample includes more than 15,000 clones, 60% to 85% of them seen just once. Sequencing used unsorted PBMCs, obtained 2.9 years after starting antiretroviral therapy. These receptors were collected from a woman aged 25 to 45 with HIV. The CDR3 runs from the conserved cysteine through the conserved F or W. The order of the fields is V gene, clone size, D gene, J gene, CDR3 DNA, CDR3 protein. D genes are given only for firm matches. The size field is filled for only some rows; it gives once, few, many or a size class.

>TRBV10-2|few|NA|TRBJ1-3
TGCGCCAGCAGTCACGAGATGGATATGAGATTT
CASSHEMDMRF
>TRBV18|NA|NA|TRBJ1-1
TGTGCCAGCTCATTCGGGTTGAACACTGAAGCTTTCTTT
CASSFGLNTEAFF
>TRBV29-1|NA|TRBD2|TRBJ2-5
TGCAGCGTGCATCCCGGGACTAGCGGGCAAGAGACCCAGTACTTC
CSVHPGTSGQETQYF
>TRBV9|once|NA|TRBJ1-3
TGTGCCAGCGCATCGGGGAATTCTGGAAACACCATATATTTT
CASASGNSGNTIYF
>TRBV7-3|NA|NA|TRBJ1-2
TGTGCCAGCAGCCCGGGAGCAAACTATGGCTACACCTTC
CASSPGANYGYTF
>TRBV4-1|NA|TRBD1|TRBJ1-2
TGCGCCAGCAGCCAAGTAAACCCACAGGGGTCGAACTATGGCTACACCTTC
CASSQVNPQGSNYGYTF
>TRBV6-1|NA|NA|TRBJ2-5
TGTGCCAGCAGGTGGGGACAAGAGACCCAGTACTTC
CASRWGQETQYF
>TRBV4-1|NA|TRBD1|TRBJ1-2
TGCGCCAGCAGCCAAGTAGGGGGACAGGGGAACTATGGCTACACCTTC
CASSQVGGQGNYGYTF
>TRBV15|NA|NA|TRBJ2-3
TGTGCCACCAGCAGTGGACTGGGGTTCGGCACAGATACGCAGTATTTT
CATSSGLGFGTDTQYF
>TRBV7-6|NA|NA|TRBJ2-2
TGTGCCAGCAGCCAAAACGCGGGCGCAGGGGAGGTCACCGGGGAGCTGTTTTTT
CASSQNAGAGEVTGELFF
>TRBV11-2|NA|NA|TRBJ2-1
TGTGCCAGCAGCTTAGTACAGGGTCCCTACAATGAGCAGTTCTTC
CASSLVQGPYNEQFF
>TRBV5-6|few|TRBD2|TRBJ2-1
TGTGCCAGCAGCCCCTTGGGGGGGTCCTACAATGAGCAGTTCTTC
CASSPLGGSYNEQFF
>TRBV7-9|NA|NA|TRBJ1-5
TGTGCCAGCAGCTTAGGGTCCGGAGACCTCTATTTCGGGCAGCCCCAGCATTTT
CASSLGSGDLYFGQPQHF
>TRBV7-2|few|NA|TRBJ2-7
TGTGCCAGCAGCCCTTGGTCCTACGAGCAGTACTTC
CASSPWSYEQYF
>TRBV18|NA|NA|TRBJ1-1
TGTGCCAGCTCTCCGAACCCGCAGGTCGAGATGGCTTTCTTT
CASSPNPQVEMAFF
>TRBV19|few|NA|TRBJ1-5
TGTGCCAGTAGTAGACAAACTTTAGGGTTTCAGCCCCAGCATTTT
CASSRQTLGFQPQHF
>TRBV19|few|NA|TRBJ1-1
TGTGCCAGTAGTATATGGGGTGGGGACACTGAAGCTTTCTTT
CASSIWGGDTEAFF
>TRBV5-6|NA|NA|TRBJ1-2
TGTGCCAGCAGCCGCCCAGGGGACTATGGCTACACCTTC
CASSRPGDYGYTF
>TRBV2|NA|NA|TRBJ1-4
TGTGCCAGCAGTGAAGCGTTGGGGGATTGGGATGAAAAACTGTTTTTT
CASSEALGDWDEKLFF
>TRBV12-5|NA|NA|TRBJ1-2
TGTGCTAGTGGTCCTGAAGGGGTCGGCTATGGCTACACCTTC
CASGPEGVGYGYTF
>TRBV28|NA|NA|TRBJ1-2
TGTGCCAGCAGTTTCGGGGCTGATGGCTACACCTTC
CASSFGADGYTF
>TRBV7-2|NA|NA|TRBJ2-1
TGTGCCAGCAGCTTAATATACGCGAGCTCCTACAATGAGCAGTTCTTC
CASSLIYASSYNEQFF
>TRBV5-5|NA|NA|TRBJ2-7
TGTGCCAGCAGCTTCGGCCTACCCTACGAGCAGTACTTC
CASSFGLPYEQYF
>TRBV27|NA|NA|TRBJ1-5
TGTGCCAGCAGGTCCTCCAGGGATAGCAATCAGCCCCAGCATTTT
CASRSSRDSNQPQHF
>TRBV2|NA|NA|TRBJ1-6
TGTGCCAGCAGGGGGACGGTGGGGGATTCACCCCTCCACTTT
CASRGTVGDSPLHF
>TRBV5-6|NA|TRBD1|TRBJ2-2
TGTGCCAGCAGCTACGGACAGGGTATCTGGGAGCTGTTTTTT
CASSYGQGIWELFF
>TRBV7-3|NA|TRBD2|TRBJ2-5
TGTGCCAGCAGCTGGTACACCGGGACTAGCGGGGGCAAACAAGAGACCCAGTACTTC
CASSWYTGTSGGKQETQYF
>TRBV30|once|NA|TRBJ1-3
TGTGCCTGGAGTGTAGGGTACCTCTCTGGAAACACCATATATTTT
CAWSVGYLSGNTIYF
>TRBV7-2|NA|NA|TRBJ2-7
TGTGCCAGCAGCTTAGAACCGGCCGGCGAGCAGTACTTC
CASSLEPAGEQYF
>TRBV7-8|NA|NA|TRBJ2-5
TGTGCCAGCAGCTTCCCCGACCACGAGACCCAGTACTTC
CASSFPDHETQYF
>TRBV6-5|once|NA|TRBJ2-1
TGTGCCAGCAGTACCCTTGGGGGACTCATGAATGAGCAGTTCTTC
CASSTLGGLMNEQFF